This TCR beta chain derives from a study of beta chain features in type 1 diabetes. Study-wide background: Cell yields, age and gender were similar between patients and healthy donors.

A few counts support this clone. What it recognizes is unknown. Purity (above 95%) was reached by all sorted populations. V lost 1 base and J lost 1, with 10 bases in between. The CDR3 is 14 amino acids. In germline, CDR1 is GTSNPN, CDR2 SVGIG (reference sequence). Findings and caveats of the study: For type 1 diabetes patients, VDJ junctions showed fewer insertions and more deletions.

Reverse transcribing all isolated RNA meant expressed TCRB transcripts were sequenced. Profiling relied on immunoSEQ multiplex PCR, and the TCRdb table lists in-frame clones only, not all of them. This table has tens of thousands of clones, roughly 30% appearing once. The V call is TRBV30, the J call TRBJ1-1; maybe TRBD1 (6 bases). This receptor was obtained from a woman between 18 and 29 years old in good health. The sequencing input was stem cell memory CD4+ T cells from blood. DNA of the CDR3: TGTGCCTGGAGTGGGGGACACCGGAACACTGAAGCTTTCTTT. Translation gives CAWSGGHRNTEAFF.